What follows are 8 T cell receptor beta chains derived from one specimen sequenced in a study of T cell responses to AZD1222 COVID-19 vaccine. The data were produced by immunoSEQ multiplex PCR, yet TCRdb's version contains in-frame clones alone and is incomplete. This table holds 80,000 or so clones, nearly 90% found once. Sample: peripheral blood, taken on day 0 of AZD1222 vaccination. The receptors were sampled from an adult in good health.

The chain combines TRBV7-3 with TRBJ2-3; possible D gene TRBD2, 6 bases. V shed 2 bases and J shed 0 bases, with 9 bases lying between them. Germline assignment: CDR1 SGHTA and CDR2 FQGTGA. The CDR3 sequence is 15 residues long. The CDR3 nucleotides read TGTGCCAGCAGCTTAGACGGGAGTAGCACAGATACGCAGTATTTT. Translating it yields CASSLDGSSTDTQYF.

The rearrangement uses TRBV5-1 and TRBJ1-1; a weak D match, TRBD1 (5 bases). Trimming took 2 bases from V and 1 from J, leaving 9 bases between them. CDR1 and CDR2 (germline): SGHRS, YFSETQ. The CDR3 loop spans 14 amino acids. The CDR3 loop reads CASSFGTTNTEAFF. CDR3 DNA: TGCGCCAGCAGCTTCGGGACGACGAACACTGAAGCTTTCTTT.

The CDR3 region has the DNA TGCGCCAGCAGCGCCGGGACTAGCGGAAAGAGCTCCTACAATGAGCAGTTCTTC. This sequence encodes CASSAGTSGKSSYNEQFF. This chain connects TRBV5-1 to TRBJ2-1; the match to TRBD2 covers 11 bases. This CDR3 has 18 residues. From germline, CDR1 is SGHRS and CDR2 YFSETQ. V gave up 4 bases and J gave up 0 bases; unmatched junction bases: 9.

The genes are TRBV7-8 and TRBJ2-3; tentative D call: TRBD2 (6 bases). The CDR3 loop spans 15 amino acids. CDR1 SGHVS and CDR2 FQNEAQ come from the germline V gene. V dropped 2 bases and J dropped 6 bases, with 15 bases sitting between them. CDR3 nucleotides: TGTGCCAGCAGCTTACGGCGGGAAGGGAGTGATACGCAGTATTTT. It translates to CASSLRREGSDTQYF. Using reference TRBV7-8 and TRBJ2-3 for the parts outside the CDR3, the full variable domain is GAGVSQSPRYKVAKRGQDVALRCDPISGHVSLFWYQQALGQGPEFLTYFQNEAQLDKSGLPSDRFFAERPEGSVSTLKIQRTQQEDSAVYLCASSLRREGSDTQYFGPGTRLTVL.

The genes are TRBV12-3 or TRBV12-4 and TRBJ1-1; TRBD1 matches 10 bases. Germline trimming cut 5 bases from V and 11 bases from J; bases unmatched to any gene: 8. The CDR3 sequence is 13 residues long. This CDR3 is CASSTDRGRGAFF. CDR3 sequence (DNA): TGTGCCAGCAGTACAGACAGGGGGCGTGGGGCTTTCTTT.

The chain uses TRBV7-9 and TRBJ1-4, with TRBD1 matching 8 bases. The CDR3 sequence is 15 residues long. Trimming removed 4 bases from V and 6 bases from J; junction bases left unmatched: 7. The germline gives CDR1 SEHNR, CDR2 FQNEAQ (reference sequence). CDR3 region: CASSYQGAGYEKLFF. The DNA of the CDR3 is TGTGCCAGCAGCTATCAGGGGGCCGGGTATGAAAAACTGTTTTTT. The full variable domain, with the rest looked up from reference TRBV7-9 and TRBJ1-4, is DTGVSQNPRHKITKRGQNVTFRCDPISEHNRLYWYRQTLGQGPEFLTYFQNEAQLEKSRLLSDRFSAERPKGSFSTLEIQRTEQGDSAMYLCASSYQGAGYEKLFFGSGTQLSVL.

J is TRBJ1-1 and V is TRBV7-2; D unresolved. This CDR3 region has 16 residues. Looked up from germline, CDR1 is SGHTA and CDR2 is FQGNSA. Trimming stripped 2 bases from V and 4 bases from J, with 17 bases between. DNA of the CDR3: TGTGCCAGCAGCTTAATCGGCCTAGCGGGCCCCACTGAAGCTTTCTTT. It yields the protein CASSLIGLAGPTEAFF.

The V call is TRBV2, the J call TRBJ1-3; D possibly corresponds to TRBD1 (6 bases). Germline V lookup: CDR1 SNHLY, CDR2 FYNNEI. Trimming pared 8 bases from V and 0 bases from J, leaving 14 bases between. This CDR3 is 15 amino acids long. The CDR3 sequence: CASGGQPISGNTIYF. The CDR3 nucleotides are TGTGCCAGCGGTGGACAGCCGATCTCTGGAAACACCATATATTTT. Looking up the rest from reference TRBV2 and TRBJ1-3 gives the full variable domain: EPEVTQTPSHQVTQMGQEVILRCVPISNHLYFYWYRQILGQKVEFLVSFYNNEISEKSEIFDDQFSVERPDGSNFTLKIRSTKLEDSAMYFCASGGQPISGNTIYFGEGSWLTVV.